The 21 T cell receptor beta chains given below trace back to one sample, sequenced in a study of T cell responses to AZD1222 COVID-19 vaccine. Clones were sequenced by immunoSEQ multiplex PCR, and TCRdb holds only the in-frame ones, with some missing. This table has 120,000 to 150,000 clones, around 89% appearing once. The specimen was peripheral blood, collected on day 0 of AZD1222 vaccination. These TCRs come from an adult in good health.

The chain recombines TRBV10-3 with TRBJ2-3, with 7 bases matching TRBD2. J lost 0 bases, V lost 1 base, and 4 bases had no gene match. The length of the CDR3 is 16 residues. The germline gives CDR1 ENHRY, CDR2 SYGVKD. CDR3 protein: CAISEFGGGSTDTQYF. The CDR3 DNA reads as TGTGCCATCAGTGAGTTTGGCGGGGGTAGCACAGATACGCAGTATTTT.

The chain combines TRBV5-6 with TRBJ1-1; weak D call: TRBD1 (5 bases). The CDR3 is 15 residues long. Trimming stripped 2 bases from V and 1 base from J, with 12 bases between. Germline V gene lookup returns CDR1 SGHDT and CDR2 YYEEEE. DNA of the CDR3: TGTGCCAGCAGCTTTTTGGGACGCTCGAACACTGAAGCTTTCTTT. The encoded protein is CASSFLGRSNTEAFF.

The rearrangement links TRBV18 to TRBJ1-2, with D hard to call. CDR1 and CDR2 (germline): KGHSH, LQKENI. The CDR3 runs 19 residues. The V gene lost 3 bases and the J gene lost 2 bases, with 25 bases spanning the gap. CDR3 region: CASSPISGGGSAGNYGYTF. The CDR3 DNA follows: TGTGCCAGCTCACCGATTTCCGGAGGAGGTTCTGCGGGAAACTATGGCTACACCTTC.

The chain is built from TRBV19 and TRBJ1-2; perhaps TRBD1 as D (5 bases). Germline lookup yields CDR1 LNHDA and CDR2 SQIVND (reference sequence). Trimming removed 6 bases from V and 0 bases from J, with 14 bases in between. The CDR3 has 15 residues. CDR3 residues: CASRGPGQSNYGYTF. In DNA form, the CDR3 reads TGTGCCAGTAGGGGGCCCGGGCAGTCTAACTATGGCTACACCTTC.

This rearrangement joins TRBV7-6 to TRBJ2-2; either TRBD1 or TRBD2 may supply D (5 bases each). This CDR3 contains 14 residues. V gave up 3 bases and J gave up 5 bases, with 10 bases separating them. Germline CDR1 is SGHVS and CDR2 is FNYEAQ. The CDR3 loop reads CASSLGVSTGELFF. CDR3 DNA: TGTGCCAGCAGCTTGGGGGTTTCGACCGGGGAGCTGTTTTTT.

This sequence joins TRBV27 and TRBJ2-7, with TRBD1 matching over 8 bases. The length of the CDR3 is 13 residues. From germline, CDR1 is MNHEY and CDR2 SMNVEV (reference sequence). V lost 6 bases, J lost 3 bases, and 4 bases stayed unmatched. CDR3 region: CASRGQVIYEQYF. The CDR3 DNA sequence: TGTGCCAGCAGGGGACAGGTAATCTACGAGCAGTACTTC.

Details on this clone: The identical CDR3 is also encoded by other nucleotide sequences in the sample. V gene TRBV27 combines with J gene TRBJ2-7; the match to TRBD1 covers 7 bases. The CDR3 has 16 residues. V was clipped by 5 bases and J by 9 bases; unmatched bases: 19. Germline V gene sequence: CDR1 MNHEY, CDR2 SMNVEV (reference sequence). Written as DNA, the CDR3 is TGTGCCAGCAGTCCTCGACAGGGACCTCTTCCTTCTGCGCAGTACTTC. Residues: CASSPRQGPLPSAQYF.

This chain joins TRBV30 and TRBJ2-7; the match to TRBD2 covers 7 bases. The CDR3 is made up of 13 amino acids. V lost 8 bases and J lost 2; bases outside the gene matches: 9. Germline V gene sequence: CDR1 GTSNPN, CDR2 SVGIG (reference sequence). The CDR3 is CAAEWGGAYEQYF. In nucleotides, the CDR3 is TGTGCCGCAGAATGGGGGGGGGCCTACGAGCAGTACTTC.

The J gene is TRBJ1-1, the V gene TRBV6-5; no clear D. V dropped 0 bases and J dropped 5 bases, with 7 bases sitting between them. The germline gives CDR1 MNHEY, CDR2 SVGAGI. CDR3 length equals 13 residues. The chain's CDR3 is CASSYSGKTEAFF. In DNA, the CDR3 is TGTGCCAGCAGTTACTCAGGCAAGACTGAAGCTTTCTTT.

The V call is TRBV5-6, the J call TRBJ1-1; no clear D. The CDR3 runs to 15 residues. CDR1 is SGHDT, CDR2 YYEEEE, per germline. V was trimmed by 4 bases and J by 0 bases, leaving 13 bases between them. CDR3 sequence reads: CASSPTGRMNTEAFF. As DNA, the CDR3 is TGTGCCAGCAGCCCAACGGGCAGGATGAACACTGAAGCTTTCTTT.

The chain joins TRBV28 to TRBJ2-7; 9 bases align to TRBD1. CDR3 length: 15 amino acids. The trim removed 7 bases at V and 4 bases at J, leaving 11 bases unmatched. CDR1 MDHEN and CDR2 SYDVKM come from the germline V gene. CDR3 amino acids: CASTSNPGQGYEQYF. CDR3 nucleotides: TGTGCCAGCACCAGTAACCCGGGACAGGGATACGAGCAGTACTTC.

This clone is a singleton in its sample. The genes are TRBV11-2 and TRBJ2-3; 12 bases are shared with TRBD2. The CDR3 sequence is 19 residues long. Germline CDR1 and CDR2: SGHAT and FQNNGV. With 5 bases clipped from V and 6 bases from J, the junction kept 18 bases outside the gene matches. For the CDR3, the DNA is TGTGCCAGCAGCCGAAACACCGCTAGCGGGGGGGCCAGCGGGGATACGCAGTATTTT. Protein sequence: CASSRNTASGGASGDTQYF.

The chain uses TRBV7-9 and TRBJ2-1; D is tentatively TRBD1 or TRBD2 (6 bases each). V lost 5 bases to trimming and J lost 6 bases, with 29 bases between them. The CDR3 covers 19 residues. Germline V gene sequence: CDR1 SEHNR, CDR2 FQNEAQ (reference sequence). CDR3 bases: TGTGCCAGCAGCAGACTGCTAATATGGGGGGCAGCGGCATCCAATGAGCAGTTCTTC. Translation gives CASSRLLIWGAAASNEQFF.

J is TRBJ1-3 and V is TRBV4-1, with D unresolved. The length of the CDR3 is 13 residues. Germline values: CDR1 MGHRA, CDR2 YSYEKL. V was clipped by 4 bases and J by 4 bases, with 8 bases between them. The CDR3 DNA is TGCGCCAGCAGCCGCCATGGCGGAAACACCATATATTTT. Protein sequence: CASSRHGGNTIYF.

This clone was counted once. This chain joins TRBV24-1 and TRBJ1-1; D ambiguous. V gave up 2 bases and J gave up 7 bases, with 10 bases separating them. Per the germline V gene, CDR1 is KGHDR and CDR2 is SFDVKD. The CDR3 covers 13 residues. The CDR3 DNA sequence: TGTGCCACCAGTGATTCGCCGGACGGTGAAGCTTTCTTT. Translation: CATSDSPDGEAFF.

The V and J genes are TRBV9 and TRBJ2-1; 15 nucleotides agree with TRBD2. This CDR3 is built from 19 residues. Germline lookup yields CDR1 SGDLS and CDR2 YYNGEE. Trimming took 3 bases from V and 0 from J; bases not matched to a gene: 7. Here the CDR3 DNA reads TGTGCCAGCAGCGCCACGGGGACTAGCGGGGGGAGCTCCTACAATGAGCAGTTCTTC. This codes for CASSATGTSGGSSYNEQFF.

This chain joins TRBV5-1 and TRBJ2-1; 12 bases map to TRBD1. The CDR3 consists of 17 residues. Trimming removed 6 bases from V and 3 bases from J; junction bases left unmatched: 10. Germline assignment: CDR1 SGHRS and CDR2 YFSETQ. The CDR3, as DNA: TGCGCCAGCAATCCGGGACAGGGGGCAATCGACTACAATGAGCAGTTCTTC. Protein: CASNPGQGAIDYNEQFF.

The CDR3 DNA is TGTGCCAGCAGTTCGACCGGGACTACCAACACCGGGGAGCTGTTTTTT. Its protein product is CASSSTGTTNTGELFF. This chain connects TRBV7-6 to TRBJ2-2, with TRBD2 identical over 7 bases. The CDR3 loop spans 16 amino acids. Germline loops: CDR1 SGHVS, CDR2 FNYEAQ. Unmatched junction bases numbered 9, after V lost 6 bases and J lost 2 bases.

The rearrangement joins TRBV30 to TRBJ1-1; D is possibly TRBD1 (6 bases). Germline lookup yields CDR1 GTSNPN and CDR2 SVGIG (reference sequence). Trimming shortened V by 7 bases and J by 8 bases, and 14 bases separated the two germline ends. The CDR3 sequence is 11 residues long. CDR3 residues: CASGAGVEAFF. CDR3 bases: TGTGCCTCGGGGGCGGGGGTAGAAGCTTTCTTT.

The V call is TRBV6-2 or TRBV6-3, the J call TRBJ1-5; D is possibly TRBD1 (6 bases). CDR3 length equals 13 residues. Germline V gives CDR1 MNHEY, CDR2 SVGEGT. V lost 2 bases to trimming and J lost 7 bases, with 9 bases between them. CDR3: CASSYGGQQPQHF. The CDR3 coding sequence is TGTGCCAGCAGTTACGGGGGGCAACAGCCCCAGCATTTT.

The chain's CDR3 is CASSGTGTSGGANTGELFF. In DNA form, the CDR3 reads TGTGCCAGCAGCGGGACCGGGACTAGCGGGGGGGCGAACACCGGGGAGCTGTTTTTT. The chain combines TRBV11-3 with TRBJ2-2; 16 bases align to TRBD2. The germline CDR1 and CDR2 sequences are SGHNT and YENEEA. Trimming at V came to 5 bases and at J to 0 bases, leaving 6 bases not matched to a gene. The CDR3 loop spans 19 amino acids.